The 18 T cell receptor beta chains listed next were all sequenced from one sample in a study of T cells in Graves' hyperthyroidism and ophthalmopathy. Amplified TCR beta CDR3 regions came from RNA transcripts. The TCR CDR3 first-round RT-PCR relied on the HTBI primer set. Each CDR3 protein gets one entry after TCRdb re-called the multiplex PCR reads with MiXCR. This repertoire shows some 360,000 distinct CDR3 sequences, approximately 15% found once; its top ten account for about 10%. The sequenced sample consisted of blood. Source of these receptors: a woman aged 60-75 years with Graves' hyperthyroidism.

Ten or more counts support this clonotype. The chain has TRBV7-3 and TRBJ2-1; D possibly corresponds to TRBD2 (6 bases). This CDR3 has 14 amino acids. Trimming shortened V by 6 bases and J by 7 bases, and 16 bases separated the two germline ends. Germline lookup yields CDR1 SGHTA and CDR2 FQGTGA. For the CDR3, the DNA is TGTGCCAGCAGTTCACTAGGGACTTTTAATGAGCAGTTCTTC. It is translated as CASSSLGTFNEQFF.

The rearrangement joins TRBV19 to TRBJ1-4; D is uncertain. Trimming took 4 bases from V and 0 from J, leaving 6 bases between them. The CDR3 consists of 14 residues. Germline CDR1 and CDR2: LNHDA and SQIVND (reference sequence). CDR3 in amino acids: CASSRAATNEKLFF. The DNA for the CDR3 is TGTGCCAGTAGTAGGGCAGCAACTAATGAAAAACTGTTTTTT.

This clonotype appeared a few times. The J gene is TRBJ2-1, the V gene TRBV19; 13 bases agree with TRBD2. CDR3 length: 15 amino acids. From germline, CDR1 is LNHDA and CDR2 SQIVND (reference sequence). V lost 10 bases and J lost 7; bases outside the gene matches: 10. The CDR3 nucleotides read TGTGCCATACGATCTCCGGGACTAGCGGGAAATGAGCAGTTCTTC. Translating gives CAIRSPGLAGNEQFF. Full variable domain (missing parts from reference TRBV19 and TRBJ2-1): DGGITQSPKYLFRKEGQNVTLSCEQNLNHDAMYWYRQDPGQGLRLIYYSQIVNDFQKGDIAEGYSVSREKKESFPLTVTSAQKNPTAFYLCAIRSPGLAGNEQFFGPGTRLTVL.

V and J are TRBV28 and TRBJ2-3, with 10 bases lining up with TRBD1. V lost 6 bases to trimming and J lost 2 bases; unmatched junction nucleotides: 5. The CDR3 is 15 residues long. The germline gives CDR1 MDHEN, CDR2 SYDVKM. CDR3 sequence: CASRLGTGATDTQYF. CDR3 coding DNA: TGTGCCAGCAGACTCGGGACAGGGGCCACAGATACGCAGTATTTT.

This clonotype was observed at least ten times. The rearrangement links TRBV10-3 to TRBJ2-3; 8 nucleotides line up with TRBD2. This CDR3 is built from 17 residues. CDR1 is ENHRY and CDR2 is SYGVKD in the germline V gene. V lost 4 bases and J lost 0; bases outside the gene matches: 9. CDR3 sequence: CAISGDGAGGSTDTQYF. CDR3 nucleotide sequence: TGTGCCATCAGTGGGGACGGTGCGGGAGGAAGCACAGATACGCAGTATTTT.

This clonotype was counted at least ten times. The chain combines TRBV27 with TRBJ2-1; D perhaps matches TRBD1 (6 bases). In germline, CDR1 is MNHEY, CDR2 SMNVEV (reference sequence). The CDR3 is 13 residues long. Between the trimmed V and J ends, which lost 10 bases and 3 bases, there was a span of 13 bases. The CDR3 protein is CATTGYGYNEQFF. The CDR3 DNA reads as TGTGCCACCACAGGGTATGGCTACAATGAGCAGTTCTTC.

This clonotype has ten or more counts. The chain links TRBV29-1 to TRBJ1-1; 7 positions match TRBD1. This CDR3 is built from 14 residues. The ends lost 4 bases at V and 11 bases at J; junction bases unmatched: 16. Germline V CDR1 and CDR2: SQVTM, ANQGSEA. The CDR3 sequence: CSVVGGDPQIGAFF. CDR3 DNA: TGCAGCGTTGTAGGGGGCGACCCGCAGATTGGGGCTTTCTTT.

This clonotype was seen ten or more times. This chain joins TRBV18 and TRBJ1-1; D remains unclear. V dropped 3 bases and J dropped 1 base, with 6 bases sitting between them. The germline V gene encodes CDR1 KGHSH and CDR2 LQKENI. The CDR3 has 13 residues. The CDR3 is CASSPSGNTEAFF. The CDR3, as DNA: TGTGCCAGCTCACCCTCCGGGAACACTGAAGCTTTCTTT.

This clonotype was counted only a few times. This may come from a read error, since a much larger clone is one base off. The V gene is TRBV3-1, the J gene TRBJ2-3; D not certain. CDR3 length: 16 amino acids. Trimming took off 3 bases at V and 6 bases at J, with 19 bases between the two ends. Looked up from germline, CDR1 is LGHDT and CDR2 is YNNKEL (reference sequence). The CDR3 here is CASSQTSSLPHDTQYF. The CDR3 nucleotides are TGTGCCAGCAGCCAGACTTCGTCGTTGCCCCATGATACGCAGTATTTT.

This clonotype was observed at least ten times. The rearrangement links TRBV12-3 or TRBV12-4 to TRBJ2-5, with 8 nucleotides matching TRBD2. V dropped 9 bases and J dropped 2; count of bases not matched to a gene: 5. CDR3 length: 13 amino acids. CDR3 bases: TGTGCCAGTACTAGCGGACGTCAAGAGACCCAGTACTTC. It is translated as CASTSGRQETQYF.

The CDR3 loop reads CAMGPLNTGELFF. The CDR3, as DNA: TGTGCCATGGGACCTCTGAACACCGGGGAGCTGTTTTTT. The chain couples TRBV3-1 to TRBJ2-2; either TRBD1 or TRBD2 may fit D (5 bases each). The CDR3 spans 13 residues. CDR1 and CDR2 (germline): LGHDT, YNNKEL (reference sequence). V lost 10 bases to trimming and J lost 1 base, with 10 bases between them.

Remarks on this clonotype: Since a much larger clone is just one base distant, this may be a read error. This rearrangement joins TRBV2 to TRBJ1-2, with 8 bases aligning to TRBD1. This CDR3 has 13 residues. The germline V gene has CDR1 SNHLY and CDR2 FYNNEI. Trimming removed 10 bases from V and 7 bases from J; junction bases left unmatched: 11. As DNA, the CDR3 is TGTGCCATCGGACAGGGCCGAAGATTTGGCTACACCTTC. Translating it yields CAIGQGRRFGYTF.

At least ten counts were recorded for this clonotype. V usage is TRBV3-1 and J usage is TRBJ2-1; TRBD1 is a possible D gene (5 bases). There are 14 residues in the CDR3. From germline, CDR1 is LGHDT and CDR2 YNNKEL (reference sequence). Between the trimmed V and J ends, which lost 8 bases and 3 bases, there was a span of 14 bases. CDR3 loop: CASGAASDYNEQFF. The CDR3 DNA reads as TGTGCCAGCGGGGCTGCCAGCGACTACAATGAGCAGTTCTTC.

This clonotype came up many times. The V and J genes are TRBV5-8 and TRBJ1-2; a weak D match, TRBD1 (5 bases). The CDR3 has 14 residues. The ends were cut back, 1 base at V and 5 bases at J, with 12 bases in the middle. Per germline, CDR1 SGHTS and CDR2 YDEGEE. The CDR3: CASSLTLEGYGYTF. Written as DNA, the CDR3 is TGTGCCAGCAGCTTGACGTTGGAGGGGTATGGCTACACCTTC.

This clonotype was recorded at least ten times. V is TRBV30 and J is TRBJ1-2; D may be TRBD1 (5 bases). The germline gives CDR1 GTSNPN, CDR2 SVGIG (reference sequence). The length of the CDR3 is 13 residues. The V end lost 7 bases, the J end lost 2 bases, and 14 bases lay between the germline ends. The CDR3 DNA reads as TGTGCCTCTGGGGGGATACAAAACTATGGCTACACCTTC. Residues: CASGGIQNYGYTF.

The table lists this clonotype with many counts. DNA for the CDR3: TGTGCCACCAGTGGGGGGGAGCCACAAGAGACCCAGTACTTC. Its translation: CATSGGEPQETQYF. This sequence joins TRBV24-1 and TRBJ2-5, with a tentative D call TRBD2 (6 bases). The CDR3 length is 14 residues. Germline V gives CDR1 KGHDR, CDR2 SFDVKD. V was trimmed by 5 bases and J by 2 bases, leaving 11 bases between them.

The genes are TRBV27 and TRBJ1-2; no definite D call. The V and J ends lost 0 bases and 6 bases respectively, with 11 bases between them. CDR1 and CDR2 (germline): MNHEY, SMNVEV (reference sequence). The CDR3 is made up of 14 amino acids. The CDR3 DNA follows: TGTGCCAGCAGTTTATCTCTGGGGAATCATGGCTACACCTTC. This sequence encodes CASSLSLGNHGYTF.

This clonotype occurred many times. The V gene is TRBV7-2, the J gene TRBJ2-1; D may be TRBD1 (5 bases). Trimming stripped 5 bases from V and 8 bases from J, with 13 bases between. This CDR3 comprises 13 residues. Germline-derived CDR1 and CDR2 are SGHTA and FQGNSA. The CDR3: CASSRGYGDEQFF. In nucleotides, the CDR3 is TGTGCCAGCAGCAGGGGCTACGGAGATGAGCAGTTCTTC. Based on the CDR3 plus reference TRBV7-2 and TRBJ2-1, the full variable domain is GAGVSQSPSNKVTEKGKDVELRCDPISGHTALYWYRQSLGQGLEFLIYFQGNSAPDKSGLPSDRFSAERTGGSVSTLTIQRTQQEDSAVYLCASSRGYGDEQFFGPGTRLTVL.